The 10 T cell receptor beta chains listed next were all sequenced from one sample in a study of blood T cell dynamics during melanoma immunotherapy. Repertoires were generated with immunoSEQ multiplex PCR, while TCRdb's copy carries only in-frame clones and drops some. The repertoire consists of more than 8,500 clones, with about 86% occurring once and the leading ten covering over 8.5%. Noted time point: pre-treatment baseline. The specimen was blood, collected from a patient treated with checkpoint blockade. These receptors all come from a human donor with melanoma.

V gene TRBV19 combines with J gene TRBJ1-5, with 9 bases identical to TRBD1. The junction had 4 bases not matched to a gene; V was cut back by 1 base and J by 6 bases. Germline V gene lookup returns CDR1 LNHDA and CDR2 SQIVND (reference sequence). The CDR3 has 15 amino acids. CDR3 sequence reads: CASSIVGQGSQPQHF. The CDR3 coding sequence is TGTGCCAGTAGTATAGTCGGACAGGGGAGTCAGCCCCAGCATTTT. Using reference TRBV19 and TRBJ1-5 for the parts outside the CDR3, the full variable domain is DGGITQSPKYLFRKEGQNVTLSCEQNLNHDAMYWYRQDPGQGLRLIYYSQIVNDFQKGDIAEGYSVSREKKESFPLTVTSAQKNPTAFYLCASSIVGQGSQPQHFGDGTRLSIL.

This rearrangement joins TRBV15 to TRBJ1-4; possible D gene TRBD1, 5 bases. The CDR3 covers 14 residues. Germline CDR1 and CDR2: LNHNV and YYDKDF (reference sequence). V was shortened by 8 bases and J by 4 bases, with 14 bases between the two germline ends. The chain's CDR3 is CATVGEGSNEKLFF. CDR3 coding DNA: TGTGCCACCGTAGGGGAAGGGAGTAATGAAAAACTGTTTTTT.

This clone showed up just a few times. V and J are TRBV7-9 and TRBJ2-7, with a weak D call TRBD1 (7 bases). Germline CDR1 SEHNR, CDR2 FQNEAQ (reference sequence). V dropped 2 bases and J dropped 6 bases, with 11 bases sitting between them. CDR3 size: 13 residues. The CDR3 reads CASSLTQGGEQYF. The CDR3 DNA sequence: TGTGCCAGCAGCTTAACCCAGGGGGGCGAGCAGTACTTC.

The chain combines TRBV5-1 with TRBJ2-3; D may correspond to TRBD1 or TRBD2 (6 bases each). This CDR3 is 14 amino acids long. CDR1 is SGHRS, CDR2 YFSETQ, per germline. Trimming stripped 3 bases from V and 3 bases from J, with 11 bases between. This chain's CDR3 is CASSSGGVTDTQYF. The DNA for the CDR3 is TGCGCCAGCAGCTCCGGGGGCGTGACAGATACGCAGTATTTT.

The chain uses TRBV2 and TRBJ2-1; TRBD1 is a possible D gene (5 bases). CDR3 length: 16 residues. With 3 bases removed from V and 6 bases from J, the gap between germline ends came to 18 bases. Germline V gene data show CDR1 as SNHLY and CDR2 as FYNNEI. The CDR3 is CASSDMGRVSRNEQFF. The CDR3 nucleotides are TGTGCCAGCAGTGATATGGGCAGGGTGTCGCGCAATGAGCAGTTCTTC.

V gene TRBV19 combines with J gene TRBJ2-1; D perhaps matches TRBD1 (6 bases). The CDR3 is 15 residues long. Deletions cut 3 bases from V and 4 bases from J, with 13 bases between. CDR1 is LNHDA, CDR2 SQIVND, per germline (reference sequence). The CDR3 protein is CASSILQGQYNEQFF. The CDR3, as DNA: TGTGCCAGTAGTATTTTGCAGGGGCAATACAATGAGCAGTTCTTC.

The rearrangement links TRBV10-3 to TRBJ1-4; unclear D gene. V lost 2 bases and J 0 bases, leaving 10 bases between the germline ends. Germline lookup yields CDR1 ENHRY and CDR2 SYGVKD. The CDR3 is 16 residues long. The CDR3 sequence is CAISELGTATNEKLFF. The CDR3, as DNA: TGTGCCATCAGTGAGCTTGGAACCGCAACTAATGAAAAACTGTTTTTT.

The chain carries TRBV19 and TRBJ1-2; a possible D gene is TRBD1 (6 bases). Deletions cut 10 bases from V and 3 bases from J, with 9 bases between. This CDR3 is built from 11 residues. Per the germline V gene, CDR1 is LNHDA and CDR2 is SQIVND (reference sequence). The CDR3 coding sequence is TGTGCCACCCGGACAGACTATGGCTACACCTTC. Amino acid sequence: CATRTDYGYTF.

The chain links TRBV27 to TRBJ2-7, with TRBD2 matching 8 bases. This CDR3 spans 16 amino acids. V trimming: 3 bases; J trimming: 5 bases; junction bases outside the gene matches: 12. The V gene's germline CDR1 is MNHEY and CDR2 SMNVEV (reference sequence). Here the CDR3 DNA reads TGTGCCAGCAGTTTCCTCTGGGGCGGGGGGATCCACGAGCAGTACTTC. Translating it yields CASSFLWGGGIHEQYF.

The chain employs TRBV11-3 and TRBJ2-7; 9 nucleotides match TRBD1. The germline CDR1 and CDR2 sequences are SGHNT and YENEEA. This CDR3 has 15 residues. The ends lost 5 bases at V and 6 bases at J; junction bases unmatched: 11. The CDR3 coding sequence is TGTGCCAGCAGCCCGACTCGGGACAGGGCGGCCGAGCAGTACTTC. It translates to CASSPTRDRAAEQYF.